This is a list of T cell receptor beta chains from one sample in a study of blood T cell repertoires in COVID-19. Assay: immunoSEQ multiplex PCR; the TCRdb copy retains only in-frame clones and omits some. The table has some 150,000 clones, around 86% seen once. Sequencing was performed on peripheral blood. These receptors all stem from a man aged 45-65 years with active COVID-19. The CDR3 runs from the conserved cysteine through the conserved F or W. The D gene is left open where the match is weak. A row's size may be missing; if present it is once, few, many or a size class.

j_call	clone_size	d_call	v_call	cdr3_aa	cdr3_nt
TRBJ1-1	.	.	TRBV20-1	CSATQGNGAFF	TGCAGTGCCACCCAGGGGAATGGAGCTTTCTTT
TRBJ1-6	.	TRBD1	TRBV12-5	CASRNRDSNNSPLHF	TGTGCTAGCAGAAACCGGGACAGTAATAATTCACCCCTCCACTTT
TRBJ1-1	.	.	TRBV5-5	CASSLLSNTEAFF	TGTGCCAGCAGCTTGCTATCAAACACTGAAGCTTTCTTT
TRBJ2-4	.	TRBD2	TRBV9	CASSVLAGGQGIQYF	TGTGCCAGCAGCGTTCTAGCGGGGGGGCAGGGCATTCAGTACTTC
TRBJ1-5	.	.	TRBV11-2	CASSLARGQPQHF	TGTGCCAGCAGCTTAGCCCGGGGTCAGCCCCAGCATTTT
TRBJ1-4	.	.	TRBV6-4	CASSEGRGPNEKLFF	TGTGCCAGCAGTGAGGGGCGCGGTCCTAATGAAAAACTGTTTTTT
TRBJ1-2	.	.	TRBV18	CASSPARQGGLSGYTF	TGTGCCAGCTCACCTGCCCGACAAGGGGGATTATCCGGCTACACCTTC
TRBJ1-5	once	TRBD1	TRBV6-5	CASSRGQPNQPQHF	TGTGCCAGCAGCCGGGGACAGCCCAATCAGCCCCAGCATTTT
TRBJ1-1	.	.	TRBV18	CASSLPLENTEAFF	TGTGCCAGCTCACTACCTTTAGAAAACACTGAAGCTTTCTTT
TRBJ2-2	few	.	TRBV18	CASSPLSLQGGAGELFF	TGTGCCAGCTCACCCCTCTCATTGCAGGGAGGTGCCGGGGAGCTGTTTTTT
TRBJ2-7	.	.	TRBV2	CATTQGSGPLGEQYF	TGTGCCACAACTCAGGGTAGCGGACCTTTGGGGGAGCAGTACTTC
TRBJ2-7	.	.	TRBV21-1	CASSKAETATYEQYF	TGTGCCAGCAGCAAAGCCGAGACAGCGACATACGAGCAGTACTTC
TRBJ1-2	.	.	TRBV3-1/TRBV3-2	CASSLGPTGKTF	TGTGCCAGCAGCCTTGGACCCACAGGAAAAACCTTC
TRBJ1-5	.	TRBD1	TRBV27	CASSPAGTGANQPQHF	TGTGCCAGCAGCCCAGCCGGGACAGGGGCGAATCAGCCCCAGCATTTT
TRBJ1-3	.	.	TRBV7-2	CASSPRSGNTIYF	TGTGCCAGCAGCCCCCGCTCTGGAAACACCATATATTTT
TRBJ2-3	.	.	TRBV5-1	CASSPTSTDTQYF	TGCGCCAGCAGCCCCACTAGCACAGATACGCAGTATTTT
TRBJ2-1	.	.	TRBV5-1	CASSFGRGIYNEQFF	TGCGCCAGCAGCTTCGGCCGGGGGATCTACAATGAGCAGTTCTTC
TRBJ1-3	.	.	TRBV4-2	CASSQGRVSSGNTIYF	TGTGCCAGCAGCCAAGGTAGAGTATCCTCTGGAAACACCATATATTTT
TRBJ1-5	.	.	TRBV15	CATSRAMENQPQHF	TGTGCCACCAGCAGAGCCATGGAGAATCAGCCCCAGCATTTT
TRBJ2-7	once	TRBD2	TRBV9	CASSVGGSGGGEQYF	TGTGCCAGCAGCGTAGGGGGTAGCGGGGGTGGCGAGCAGTACTTC
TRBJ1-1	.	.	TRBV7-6	CASSLGHLNTEAFF	TGTGCCAGCAGCTTAGGGCACCTGAACACTGAAGCTTTCTTT
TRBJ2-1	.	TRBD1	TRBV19	CASSSGTALPLPYNEQFF	TGTGCCAGTAGTTCCGGGACAGCGCTACCTCTCCCCTACAATGAGCAGTTCTTC
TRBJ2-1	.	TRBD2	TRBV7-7	CASSLGISGGRNEQFF	TGTGCCAGCAGCTTAGGAATTAGCGGGGGCCGAAATGAGCAGTTCTTC
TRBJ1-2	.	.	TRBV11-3	CASSALSSRTAYYGYTF	TGTGCCAGCAGCGCACTTAGCTCCAGGACAGCTTACTATGGCTACACCTTC
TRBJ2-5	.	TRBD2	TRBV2	CASRVAGGPQTQYF	TGTGCCAGCAGAGTAGCGGGGGGGCCGCAGACCCAGTACTTC
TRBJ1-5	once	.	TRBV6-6	CASSGGGKQPQHF	TGTGCCAGCAGCGGCGGGGGGAAGCAGCCCCAGCATTTT
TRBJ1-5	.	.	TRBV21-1	CASSARTGTYIRQPQHF	TGTGCCAGCAGCGCCCGAACCGGGACTTATATTAGGCAGCCCCAGCATTTT
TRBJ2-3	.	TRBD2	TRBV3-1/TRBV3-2	CASSRYVASGGSTDTQYF	TGTGCCAGCAGCCGTTACGTAGCTAGCGGGGGGAGCACAGATACGCAGTATTTT
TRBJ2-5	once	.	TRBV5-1	CASSSNLYQETQYF	TGCGCCAGCAGCTCCAACTTGTACCAAGAGACCCAGTACTTC
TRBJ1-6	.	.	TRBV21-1	CASSAKAGAPYNSPLHF	TGTGCCAGCAGCGCCAAGGCAGGGGCCCCCTATAATTCACCCCTCCACTTT
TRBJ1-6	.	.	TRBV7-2	CASSLESRGNSPLHF	TGTGCCAGCAGCTTAGAGTCCAGGGGCAATTCACCCCTCCACTTT
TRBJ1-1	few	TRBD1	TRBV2	CASRGGQGRTEAFF	TGTGCCAGCAGGGGGGGACAGGGGAGGACTGAAGCTTTCTTT
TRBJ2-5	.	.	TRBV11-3	CASSSGVGDQETQYF	TGTGCCAGCAGCTCAGGGGTGGGGGACCAAGAGACCCAGTACTTC
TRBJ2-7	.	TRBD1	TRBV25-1	CASSEYRPGGGYEQYF	TGTGCCAGCAGTGAATATCGCCCAGGGGGTGGCTACGAGCAGTACTTC
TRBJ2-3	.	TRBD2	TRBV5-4	CASSSLAGGALSTDTQYF	TGTGCCAGCAGCTCCTTAGCGGGGGGCGCCCTTAGCACAGATACGCAGTATTTT
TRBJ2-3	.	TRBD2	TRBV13	CASSLSPRGGKPDTQYF	TGTGCCAGCAGCTTATCGCCCCGGGGGGGCAAGCCAGATACGCAGTATTTT
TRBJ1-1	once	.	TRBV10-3	CAISAGSEEAFF	TGTGCCATCAGTGCGGGGTCTGAGGAAGCTTTCTTT
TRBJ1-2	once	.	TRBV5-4	CASSLDQFNYGYTF	TGTGCCAGCAGCTTGGACCAGTTTAACTATGGCTACACCTTC
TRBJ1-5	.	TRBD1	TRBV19	CASRGDRGRQPQHF	TGTGCCAGTAGGGGGGACAGGGGAAGGCAGCCCCAGCATTTT
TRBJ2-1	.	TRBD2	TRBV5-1	CASRSGTSGFDFSYNEQFF	TGCGCCAGCAGGTCCGGGACTAGCGGGTTTGACTTCTCCTACAATGAGCAGTTCTTC
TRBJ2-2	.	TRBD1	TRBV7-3	CASSLTGQGVGELFF	TGTGCCAGCAGCTTAACGGGACAGGGAGTCGGGGAGCTGTTTTTT
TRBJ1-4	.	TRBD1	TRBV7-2	CASSPTGANEKLFF	TGTGCCAGCAGCCCGACAGGGGCTAATGAAAAACTGTTTTTT
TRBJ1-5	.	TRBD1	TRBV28	CASSLWDRGRRSRQPQHF	TGTGCCAGCAGTTTATGGGACAGGGGGCGCAGAAGTAGACAGCCCCAGCATTTT
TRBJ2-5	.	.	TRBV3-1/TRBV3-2	CASSQVLGQSQETQYF	TGTGCCAGCAGCCAAGTCCTTGGGCAAAGCCAAGAGACCCAGTACTTC
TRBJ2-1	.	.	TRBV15	CATSREASLNEQFF	TGTGCCACCAGCAGAGAAGCCTCCCTCAATGAGCAGTTCTTC
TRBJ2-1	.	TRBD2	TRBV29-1	CSVVSPSVAGLGEQFF	TGCAGCGTTGTCTCGCCAAGTGTAGCGGGGTTAGGTGAGCAGTTCTTC
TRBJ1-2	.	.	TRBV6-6	CAISFAGKSGYTF	TGTGCCATCTCCTTCGCGGGCAAGTCCGGCTACACCTTC
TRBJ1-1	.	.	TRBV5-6	CASSSDLGGTEAFF	TGTGCCAGCAGCTCGGATCTAGGGGGCACTGAAGCTTTCTTT
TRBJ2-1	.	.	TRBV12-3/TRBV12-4	CASSPSGVF	TGTGCCAGCAGTCCCTCCGGGGTCTTC
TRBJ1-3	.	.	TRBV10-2	CASSDYSGNTIYF	TGCGCCAGCAGTGATTACTCTGGAAACACCATATATTTT
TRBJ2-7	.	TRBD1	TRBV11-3	CASSLVNGTGQYEQYF	TGTGCCAGCAGCTTAGTCAACGGGACAGGACAATACGAGCAGTACTTC